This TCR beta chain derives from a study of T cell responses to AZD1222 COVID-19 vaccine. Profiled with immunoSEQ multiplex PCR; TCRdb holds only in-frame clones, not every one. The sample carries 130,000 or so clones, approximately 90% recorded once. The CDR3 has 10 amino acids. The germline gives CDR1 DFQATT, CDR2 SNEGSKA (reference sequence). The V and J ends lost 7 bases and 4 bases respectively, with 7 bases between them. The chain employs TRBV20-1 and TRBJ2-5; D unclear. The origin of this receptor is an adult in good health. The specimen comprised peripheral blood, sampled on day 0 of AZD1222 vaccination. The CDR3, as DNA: TGCAGTGGTCAGGTAGAGACCCAGTACTTC. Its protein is CSGQVETQYF.